This section outlines one TCR beta chain sequence together with its context. This clonotype has only one observation. It has no known antigen specificity. This CDR3 fails to terminate in the conserved phenylalanine or tryptophan, so it likely reflects a read error. A constant-region primer and ProtoScript II reverse transcriptase were used to reverse-transcribe TCRbeta-specific cDNA from about 530 ng total RNA. TCRbeta libraries were built with three nested multiplex PCR rounds, a slightly modified ARM-PCR procedure. Each of the first two PCR rounds ran for about 9 cycles and used multiplex TRBV1-TRBV30 forward primers together with a Cbeta reverse primer. A final 25-cycle PCR with Deep VentR polymerase added sample barcodes and Illumina adapters. Amplicons of 200-500 bp were gel-purified with a QIAquick gel extraction kit before sequencing. An Illumina HiSeq 2500 was used to sequence the TCRbeta amplicons with 250-bp paired-end reads. Regarding the original processing steps: To recover full CDR3 sequences, reads were quality-trimmed using Trimmomatic v0.33 and paired reads were then merged using FLASH v1.2.11. MiGEC v1.2.1b assigned V, D and J germline segments to the rearranged TCRbeta sequences. Clonotype statistics and Shannon-Wiener diversity indices were computed with VDJtools v1.0.0. Except for diversity analysis, only each sample's 250 most abundant clonotypes were used in subsequent analyses to reduce sampling bias. TCRdb handled the public reads itself, with Q25 trimming in fastp and clone calling in MiXCR, and kept productive beta chains. A single entry per CDR3 protein holds the most common genes and DNA from its merged rows. The V and J calls reflect TCRdb's pipeline rather than the authors' work. Within this sample are about 200,000 distinct CDR3 sequences, with about 82% of them counted one time only. The ten top clones hold 15% to 20% of the sample.

These data are taken from a study of tumor-infiltrating lymphocytes in primary liver carcinoma (dated by TCRdb to between 2016 and 2019). Looking at the study overall: Of the five patients, three men and two women aged 30 to 69 years, four had hepatocellular carcinoma and one had combined HCC and intrahepatic cholangiocarcinoma. Tumors of the five patients were stage T1-T3 N0M0 with maximum diameters of roughly 4 to 11 cm. Samples yielded roughly 3.65 to 7.5 million productive TCRbeta reads; read depth did not differ significantly between tissue types. Across five regions of each liver tumor, along with adjacent normal tissue and blood, the study brought together TCRbeta repertoire sequencing, expression microarrays and whole-exome sequencing. A total of 35 specimens from 5 patients underwent TCRbeta repertoire sequencing, comprising about 25 tumor regions, 5 adjacent noncancerous liver tissues and 5 peripheral blood samples. Agilent mRNA microarray profiling was performed on the 25 tumor region samples to relate TCRbeta repertoire diversity to the local molecular phenotype. High reproducibility was observed for the technical replicate repertoires, with mean shared-clone rates approximately 0.9 and correlation coefficients above 0.95. Beyond this particular receptor, the publication reports: Only the TCR beta chain was sequenced, so true repertoire diversity is likely underestimated because unpaired alpha chains were not captured. With just a few patients in the study, the authors point out that the findings should be validated in a larger study. Only roughly 8-25% of top clones appeared in all five regions of a tumor, which suggests that tumor-infiltrating T cells are spatially heterogeneous. Since the samples were bulk and unsorted, there was no way to compare CD4+ and CD8+ T cell repertoires. Repertoire overlap was higher between tumor regions (mean roughly 35%) than tumor-adjacent (approximately 17%) or tumor-blood (14%) pairs, consistent with antigen-driven expansion. Compared with blood, tumors had a significantly larger share of the repertoire taken up by the top 250 clones (p = 0.039).

CDR1 and CDR2 were assigned from the germline V gene as SQVTM and ANQGSEA. Counting both end residues, the CDR3 totals 12 amino acids. Here the CDR3 DNA is all that survives: 36 bases in frame from base 1. Without any cell sorting, total RNA and DNA were co-extracted from around 18-30 mg of bulk tissue using the AllPrep DNA/RNA mini kit. Surgical resection was performed in China between November 2015 and March 2016 on a few patients with histopathologically diagnosed primary liver carcinoma. At the time of sampling, the patients were treatment-naive and had chronic HBV infection. Five spatially separated regions were sampled from each tumor: the superior, inferior, left-lateral and right-lateral poles, plus the tumor centre. More than 85% viable tumor cells were found by histology in every tumor sample. Fresh tumor and adjacent tissue pieces were bisected, with one half stored in RNAlater at -80 degrees C and the other half sent for histology.

The V and J segments used are TRBV29-1 and TRBJ2-1, with the D call perhaps TRBD1 or TRBD2, as 5 bases match in each case. Sequenced sample: tumor tissue from primary liver carcinoma. The TCR comes from a man aged 40-55 years with primary liver carcinoma and hepatitis B virus infection. The CDR3 protein is CSVAPTVNEQFL. The DNA sequence is as follows: TGTAGCGTGGCACCGACAGTCAATGAGCAGTTCTTA.